What follows is one T cell receptor beta chain and its context. The CDR3 is 15 amino acids. Germline lookup yields CDR1 SGHNT and CDR2 YYREEE (reference sequence). V gave up 0 bases and J gave up 4 bases; unmatched junction bases: 2. Use of 60 Vbeta and 13 Jbeta primers characterized the PCR. TCRdb's table, derived via immunoSEQ multiplex PCR, lists solely in-frame clones and lacks some. The table lists roughly 180,000 clones, about 77% of them singletons, with 1.3% in the top ten. This entry comes from a study of cytomegalovirus exposure and HLA in healthy donors. The sample consisted of PBMCs. The TCR sequence derives from a man under 40 in good health and CMV-seronegative. V usage is TRBV5-4 and J usage is TRBJ2-1; 9 bases match TRBD2. The CDR3 sequence: CASSLELAGYNEQFF. The CDR3 DNA reads TGTGCCAGCAGCTTGGAACTAGCGGGTTACAATGAGCAGTTCTTC.